This T cell receptor beta chain originates from a study of beta chain features in type 1 diabetes. Purities in excess of 98% were seen in all sorted populations. Germline CDR1 is SGHTA and CDR2 is FQGNSA. The V gene end was trimmed by 0 bases and the J gene end by 4 bases; junction bases not matched to a gene: 5. The CDR3 is made up of 16 amino acids. The investigators reverse transcribed all of the isolated RNA, so they sequenced expressed TCRB transcripts. Libraries were prepared by immunoSEQ multiplex PCR; TCRdb keeps only in-frame clonotypes and omits some of them. Of roughly 250,000 clones in the sample, about 63% were seen once.

Sequenced input: naive CD4+ T cells from blood. The source is a man aged 30 to 45 in good health. This chain links TRBV7-2 with TRBJ2-3; the match to TRBD2 covers 9 bases. This chain's CDR3 is CASSLAGAGGSDTQYF. CDR3 DNA: TGTGCCAGCAGCTTAGCTGGCGCGGGAGGGTCAGATACGCAGTATTTT. The whole variable domain, remainder taken from reference TRBV7-2 and TRBJ2-3, is GAGVSQSPSNKVTEKGKDVELRCDPISGHTALYWYRQSLGQGLEFLIYFQGNSAPDKSGLPSDRFSAERTGGSVSTLTIQRTQQEDSAVYLCASSLAGAGGSDTQYFGPGTRLTVL.